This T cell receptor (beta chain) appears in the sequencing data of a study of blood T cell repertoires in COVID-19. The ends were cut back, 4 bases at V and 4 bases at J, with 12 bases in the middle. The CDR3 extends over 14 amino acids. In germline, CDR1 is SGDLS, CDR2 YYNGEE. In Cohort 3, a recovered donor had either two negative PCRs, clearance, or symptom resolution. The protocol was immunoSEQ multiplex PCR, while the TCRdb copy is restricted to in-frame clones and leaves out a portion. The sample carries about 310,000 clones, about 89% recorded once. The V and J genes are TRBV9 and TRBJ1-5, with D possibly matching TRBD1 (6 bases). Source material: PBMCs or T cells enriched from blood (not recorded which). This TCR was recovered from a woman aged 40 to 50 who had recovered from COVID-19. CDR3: CASSLDSGNQPQHF. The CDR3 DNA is TGTGCCAGCAGCCTGGACAGTGGGAATCAGCCCCAGCATTTT.